This T cell receptor beta chain is from a study of neurological immune-mediated disorders. The germline CDR1 and CDR2 sequences are DFQATT and SNEGSKA (reference sequence). The CDR3 contains 14 residues. J was trimmed by 4 bases and V by 5 bases; bases with no gene match: 6. This clonotype was observed at least ten times. Its antigen is unknown. General study results and limits: The study found the most TCR clonal expansion in HTLV-1-associated myelopathy and the least in multiple sclerosis, below healthy controls.

TCRdb re-derived calls from the 5' RACE reads in MiXCR, one entry per CDR3 protein. The table lists 84,000 or so distinct CDR3 sequences, approximately 4.3% of them singletons, with 4.5% to 6% in the top ten. Time point defined: longitudinal time-point 3. This chain uses TRBV20-1 with TRBJ2-5; 11 bases are a match to TRBD1. The specimen was PBMCs. The receptor's source is a woman aged 60 to 75 with multiple sclerosis. The CDR3 protein is CSAGIGTGGETQYF. CDR3 nucleotide sequence: TGCAGTGCTGGGATCGGGACAGGGGGAGAGACCCAGTACTTC.